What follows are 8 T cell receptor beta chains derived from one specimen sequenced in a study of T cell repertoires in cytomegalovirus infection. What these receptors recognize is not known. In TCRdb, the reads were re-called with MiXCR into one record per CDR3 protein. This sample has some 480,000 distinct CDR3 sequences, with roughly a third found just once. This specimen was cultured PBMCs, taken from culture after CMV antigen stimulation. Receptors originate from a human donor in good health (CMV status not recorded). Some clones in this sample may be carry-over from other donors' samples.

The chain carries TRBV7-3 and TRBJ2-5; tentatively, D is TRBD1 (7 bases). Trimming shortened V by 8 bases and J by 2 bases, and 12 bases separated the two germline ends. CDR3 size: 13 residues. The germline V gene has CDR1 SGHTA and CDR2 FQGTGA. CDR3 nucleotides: TGTGCCAGCGCGCGGGGACAGCAAGAGACCCAGTACTTC. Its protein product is CASARGQQETQYF.

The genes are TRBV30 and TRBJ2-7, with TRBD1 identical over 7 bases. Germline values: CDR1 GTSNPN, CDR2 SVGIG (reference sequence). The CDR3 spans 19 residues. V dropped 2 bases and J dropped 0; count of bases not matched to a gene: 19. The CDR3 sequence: CAWSYKSGQKTIFSYEQYF. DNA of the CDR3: TGTGCCTGGAGTTACAAATCGGGACAGAAAACCATTTTCTCCTACGAGCAGTACTTC. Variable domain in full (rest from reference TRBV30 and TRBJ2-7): SQTIHQWPATLVQPVGSPLSLECTVEGTSNPNLYWYRQAAGRGLQLLFYSVGIGQISSEVPQNLSASRPQDRQFILSSKKLLLSDSGFYLCAWSYKSGQKTIFSYEQYFGPGTRLTVT.

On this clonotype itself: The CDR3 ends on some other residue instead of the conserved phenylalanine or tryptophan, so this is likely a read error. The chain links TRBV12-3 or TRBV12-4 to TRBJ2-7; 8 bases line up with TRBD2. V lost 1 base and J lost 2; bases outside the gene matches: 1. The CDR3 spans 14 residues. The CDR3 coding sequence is TGTGCCAGCAGTTTAGAAGCGGGAGCCTACGAGCAGTACCTC. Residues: CASSLEAGAYEQYL.

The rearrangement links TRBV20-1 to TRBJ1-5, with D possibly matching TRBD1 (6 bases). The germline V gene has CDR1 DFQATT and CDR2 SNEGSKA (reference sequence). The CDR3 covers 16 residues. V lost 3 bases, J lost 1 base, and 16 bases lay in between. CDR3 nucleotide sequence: TGCAGTGCTAGTATTGCAGGGGTTAACAGCAATCAGCCCCAGCATTTT. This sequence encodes CSASIAGVNSNQPQHF.

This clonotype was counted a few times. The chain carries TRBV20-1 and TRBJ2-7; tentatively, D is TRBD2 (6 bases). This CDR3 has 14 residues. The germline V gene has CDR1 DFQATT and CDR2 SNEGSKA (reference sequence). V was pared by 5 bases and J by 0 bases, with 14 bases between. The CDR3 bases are TGCAGTGCTCCCCGCCCCGGGAGCTCCTACGAGCAGTACTTC. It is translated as CSAPRPGSSYEQYF.

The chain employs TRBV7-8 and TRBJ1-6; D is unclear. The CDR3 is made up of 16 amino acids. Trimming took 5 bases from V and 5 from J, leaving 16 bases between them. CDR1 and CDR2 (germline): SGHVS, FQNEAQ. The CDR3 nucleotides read TGTGCCAGCAGCCAAGTCGGACGGGCGAATAATTCACCCCTCCACTTT. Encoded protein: CASSQVGRANNSPLHF.

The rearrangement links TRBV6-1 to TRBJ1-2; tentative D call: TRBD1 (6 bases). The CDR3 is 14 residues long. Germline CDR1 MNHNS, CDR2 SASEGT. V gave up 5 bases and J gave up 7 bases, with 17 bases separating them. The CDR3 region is CASSTDRGMGGYTF. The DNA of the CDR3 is TGTGCCAGCAGTACGGACAGAGGCATGGGTGGCTACACCTTC.

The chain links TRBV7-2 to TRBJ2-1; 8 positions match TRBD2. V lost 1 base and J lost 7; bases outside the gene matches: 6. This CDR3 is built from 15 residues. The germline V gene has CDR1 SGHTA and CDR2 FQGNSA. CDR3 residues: CASSLVAGGMNEQFF. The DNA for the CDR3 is TGTGCCAGCAGCTTAGTTGCGGGAGGTATGAATGAGCAGTTCTTC.